Below are 30 T cell receptor beta chains sequenced from a single sample in a study of regulatory T cells in long-lasting Graves disease. According to the study, TCR beta libraries were built with iRepertoire HTBI primers and CDR3-region Arm-PCR. TCRdb reprocessed the multiplex PCR reads via MiXCR and lists one record per CDR3 protein. Altogether about 350,000 distinct CDR3 sequences are present, 16% being singletons, with the ten largest covering 25% to 30%. The time point here: newly diagnosed GD, antithyroid drugs for less than 3 months. There was RNA extracted from PBMCs, and the TCR library was made from it. These data are also associated with another study on T cells in Graves' hyperthyroidism and ophthalmopathy.

Sequenced here: peripheral blood mononuclear cells (PBMCs), sampled at new diagnosis, from a patient treated with antithyroid drugs. All receptors derive from a man in his forties or fifties with Graves disease.

This clonotype was picked up many times. The rearrangement uses TRBV20-1 and TRBJ2-7; D is undetermined. Trimming cost V 3 bases and J 4 bases, with 10 bases left between them. CDR1 DFQATT and CDR2 SNEGSKA come from the germline V gene (reference sequence). The CDR3 consists of 12 residues. The CDR3 is CSASIWGYEQYF. CDR3 DNA sequence: TGCAGTGCTAGCATATGGGGTTACGAGCAGTACTTC.

This clonotype occurred many times. V and J are TRBV5-5 and TRBJ2-5; 12 bases agree with TRBD2. V shed 5 bases and J 0 bases; nucleotides not matched to a gene: 2. Per germline, CDR1 SGHKS and CDR2 YYEKEE (reference sequence). The CDR3 consists of 15 residues. This CDR3 reads CASSRTSGNQETQYF. CDR3 DNA sequence: TGTGCCAGCAGTCGGACTAGCGGGAACCAAGAGACCCAGTACTTC.

Ten or more counts support this clonotype. The chain joins TRBV7-2 to TRBJ2-3; perhaps D is TRBD1 or TRBD2 (5 bases each). Germline CDR1 SGHTA, CDR2 FQGNSA. Trimming removed 6 bases from V and 2 bases from J, with 18 bases in between. This CDR3 is built from 16 residues. CDR3 bases: TGTGCCAGCAGAAGGGACGGAACTACTATCACAGATACGCAGTATTTT. This translates into CASRRDGTTITDTQYF. Using reference TRBV7-2 and TRBJ2-3 for the parts outside the CDR3, the full variable domain is GAGVSQSPSNKVTEKGKDVELRCDPISGHTALYWYRQSLGQGLEFLIYFQGNSAPDKSGLPSDRFSAERTGGSVSTLTIQRTQQEDSAVYLCASRRDGTTITDTQYFGPGTRLTVL.

About this clonotype itself: Germline and junction disagree at one end, which may indicate a read error. The CDR3 nucleotides read TGTGCCAGCAGCGTAGCTTCCTTCGGGGGGATCCAAGAGACCCAGTACTTC. Protein: CASSVASFGGIQETQYF. The V call is TRBV7-9, the J call TRBJ2-5; 7 nucleotides agree with TRBD2. The CDR3 is made up of 17 amino acids. The V gene's germline CDR1 is SEHNR and CDR2 FQNEAQ (reference sequence). The full variable domain, its missing parts supplied by reference TRBV7-9 and TRBJ2-5, is DTGVSQNPRHKITKRGQNVTFRCDPISEHNRLYWYRQTLGQGPEFLTYFQNEAQLEKSRLLSDRFSAERPKGSFSTLEIQRTEQGDSAMYLCASSVASFGGIQETQYFGPGTRLLVL.

In its sample, this clonotype was seen many times. V is TRBV12-3 or TRBV12-4 and J is TRBJ1-6; no clear D. V lost 6 bases and J 10 bases, leaving 10 bases between the germline ends. The CDR3 is 12 residues long. CDR3 coding DNA: TGTGCCAGCAGCTTTGATCTCTCACCCCTCCACTTT. This encodes CASSFDLSPLHF.

This clonotype was counted at least ten times. V gene TRBV28 combines with J gene TRBJ2-1; TRBD2 might be the D (7 bases). Germline V gene sequence: CDR1 MDHEN, CDR2 SYDVKM. The V end was cut by 0 bases, the J end by 8 bases, with 14 bases between. The CDR3 has 15 amino acids. As DNA, the CDR3 is TGTGCCAGCAGTTTATGGGCCTCGGGGGGCGATGAGCAGTTCTTC. This translates into CASSLWASGGDEQFF.

The chain links TRBV7-2 to TRBJ1-2; 9 bases align to TRBD1. Germline CDR1 SGHTA, CDR2 FQGNSA. Trimming removed 1 base from V and 7 bases from J; junction bases left unmatched: 7. There are 15 residues in the CDR3. Here the CDR3 DNA reads TGTGCCAGCAGCTTAGGAACAGGGGGCCGGTCTGGCTACACCTTC. It codes for CASSLGTGGRSGYTF.

This clonotype was counted at least ten times. This chain joins TRBV18 and TRBJ2-1; D unclear. The CDR3 spans 13 residues. The germline V and J ends were trimmed by 2 bases and 9 bases, with 11 bases remaining between them. Germline loops: CDR1 KGHSH, CDR2 LQKENI. In DNA form, the CDR3 reads TGTGCCAGCTCACCAGAAGGAGTTTCTGAGCAGTTCTTC. This translates into CASSPEGVSEQFF.

This clonotype occurred many times. The chain recombines TRBV18 with TRBJ2-7; D not resolved. The CDR3 has 15 amino acids. CDR1 KGHSH and CDR2 LQKENI come from the germline V gene. V lost 6 bases, J lost 6 bases, and 21 bases lay in between. CDR3 bases: TGTGCCAGCTCCCTCGACAAGTCTCCCGTGGCCGAGCAGTACTTC. This codes for CASSLDKSPVAEQYF.

Concerning this clonotype itself: A read error is possible here, since a much larger clone lies one base away. This chain connects TRBV3-1 to TRBJ2-2; 7 nucleotides align to TRBD2. Germline CDR1 is LGHDT and CDR2 is YNNKEL (reference sequence). CDR3 size: 16 residues. In DNA form, the CDR3 reads TGTCCCAGCAGCCGATCCCCCGGGGAGGGTTCCGGGGAGCTGTTTTTT. Protein: CPSSRSPGEGSGELFF. Using reference TRBV3-1 and TRBJ2-2 for the parts outside the CDR3, the full variable domain is DTAVSQTPKYLVTQMGNDKSIKCEQNLGHDTMYWYKQDSKKFLKIMFSYNNKELIINETVPNRFSPKSPDKAHLNLHINSLELGDSAVYFCPSSRSPGEGSGELFFGEGSRLTVL.

This clonotype was counted ten times or more. The chain couples TRBV5-1 to TRBJ2-3, with unresolved D. The CDR3 spans 14 residues. Between the trimmed V and J ends, which lost 0 bases and 4 bases, there was a span of 9 bases. Germline loops: CDR1 SGHRS, CDR2 YFSETQ. CDR3 protein: CASSLVPNPDTQYF. CDR3 sequence (DNA): TGCGCCAGCAGCTTGGTTCCGAACCCAGATACGCAGTATTTT. Looking up the rest from reference TRBV5-1 and TRBJ2-3 gives the full variable domain: KAGVTQTPRYLIKTRGQQVTLSCSPISGHRSVSWYQQTPGQGLQFLFEYFSETQRNKGNFPGRFSGRQFSNSRSEMNVSTLELGDSALYLCASSLVPNPDTQYFGPGTRLTVL.

This chain connects TRBV7-9 to TRBJ2-1; 8 positions match TRBD1. Germline CDR1 reads SEHNR; CDR2 reads FQNEAQ (reference sequence). J lost 7 bases, V lost 7 bases, and 12 bases had no gene match. The CDR3 totals 15 residues. The CDR3: CASTQTGGRRNEQFF. DNA for the CDR3: TGTGCCAGCACCCAAACAGGGGGTCGCCGAAATGAGCAGTTCTTC.

Comments on this clonotype: The likely explanation is a read error, given a far larger clone one base away. V and J are TRBV24-1 and TRBJ2-1; TRBD1 might be the D (5 bases). There are 13 residues in the CDR3. V lost 5 bases, J lost 10 bases, and 14 bases lay in between. Germline lookup yields CDR1 KGHDR and CDR2 SFDVKD. CDR3 bases: TGTGCCACCAGTGGTATCGACAGTTACGAGCAGTTCTTC. Its protein is CATSGIDSYEQFF.

This chain links TRBV29-1 with TRBJ2-7; 9 positions match TRBD2. V lost 4 bases, J lost 4 bases, and 2 bases stayed unmatched. Germline CDR1 is SQVTM and CDR2 is ANQGSEA. The CDR3 has 12 residues. The CDR3 protein is CSVGTSAYEQYF. Here the CDR3 DNA reads TGCAGCGTTGGGACTAGCGCGTACGAGCAGTACTTC.

CDR3 nucleotide sequence: TGTGCCAGCAGTTACCGGGACAGGGAGGGCTACACCTTC. Amino acids: CASSYRDREGYTF. The chain combines TRBV6-2 or TRBV6-3 with TRBJ1-2; 9 bases are a match to TRBD1. The CDR3 runs 13 residues. The V gene's germline CDR1 is MNHEY and CDR2 SVGEGT. Trimming cost V 2 bases and J 8 bases; bases outside gene matches: 3.

About this clonotype itself: Just one base apart from a much larger clone, this may be a read error. V and J are TRBV13 and TRBJ2-5; possible D gene TRBD2, 5 bases. The CDR3 is 14 residues long. The V end lost 4 bases, the J end lost 11 bases, and 20 bases lay between the germline ends. Germline V gene lookup returns CDR1 PRHDT and CDR2 FYEKMQ (reference sequence). The CDR3 loop reads CASSSLLGSNEQYF. In DNA, the CDR3 is TGTGCCAGCAGCTCGTTACTAGGATCCAATGAGCAGTACTTC.

For this clonotype: A much bigger clone sits one base away, suggesting this may be a read error. The chain is built from TRBV10-3 and TRBJ1-1; 10 positions match TRBD1. The V gene's germline CDR1 is ENHRY and CDR2 SYGVKD. CDR3 length equals 14 residues. The CDR3 bases are TGTGTCACCAACGGGGGACAGGGGACCTCTGAAGCTTTCTTT. Translating it yields CVTNGGQGTSEAFF.

This clonotype was counted at least ten times. The chain has TRBV2 and TRBJ1-4; D is possibly TRBD1 (5 bases). V was shortened by 6 bases and J by 3 bases, with 11 bases between the two germline ends. Germline CDR1 reads SNHLY; CDR2 reads FYNNEI. The CDR3 covers 14 residues. DNA of the CDR3: TGTGCCAGCAGGGGACGGACGGCTAATGAAAAACTGTTTTTT. Its translation is CASRGRTANEKLFF.

In this sample, this clonotype turned up many times. The rearrangement links TRBV5-1 to TRBJ2-1, with 10 bases lining up with TRBD1. In germline, CDR1 is SGHRS, CDR2 YFSETQ. There are 15 residues in the CDR3. V trimming: 2 bases; J trimming: 6 bases; junction bases outside the gene matches: 5. CDR3 region: CASSLAGQGTNEQFF. CDR3 DNA: TGCGCCAGCAGCTTAGCGGGACAGGGGACCAATGAGCAGTTCTTC.

This clonotype was recorded a few times. The rearrangement joins TRBV12-3 or TRBV12-4 to TRBJ1-6; D remains unclear. Deletions cut 6 bases from V and 0 bases from J, with 9 bases between. The length of the CDR3 is 15 residues. CDR3 sequence reads: CASRAGVSYNSPLHF. The CDR3 bases are TGTGCCAGCAGGGCCGGGGTCTCCTATAATTCACCCCTCCACTTT.

This clonotype was seen at least ten times. The chain links TRBV19 to TRBJ1-5, with TRBD1 matching 7 bases. Per the germline V gene, CDR1 is LNHDA and CDR2 is SQIVND (reference sequence). Unmatched junction bases numbered 13, after V lost 1 base and J lost 4 bases. CDR3 length: 18 residues. The CDR3 region is CASSIGLQGHSLNQPQHF. CDR3 nucleotides: TGTGCCAGTAGTATAGGCCTACAGGGGCACTCCTTGAATCAGCCCCAGCATTTT.

This clonotype was detected many times. At one of its ends the junction is not consistent with the germline gene, which may arise from a read error. The chain is built from TRBV11-2 and TRBJ1-1; 10 bases agree with TRBD1. The germline CDR1 and CDR2 sequences are SGHAT and FQNNGV. The CDR3 has 15 amino acids. CDR3 sequence: CASSVALTGGGPLTF. In nucleotides, the CDR3 is TGTGCCAGCAGCGTAGCCTTGACAGGGGGCGGTCCCCTGACCTTT. Supplemented by reference TRBV11-2 and TRBJ1-1, the full variable domain reads EAGVAQSPRYKIIEKRQSVAFWCNPISGHATLYWYQQILGQGPKLLIQFQNNGVVDDSQLPKDRFSAERLKGVDSTLKIQPAKLEDSAVYLCASSVALTGGGPLTFGQGTRLTVV.

On this clonotype itself: With a much larger clone just one base away, this may be a read error. This chain joins TRBV6-2 or TRBV6-3 and TRBJ2-2; TRBD2 matches at 8 bases. V lost 8 bases, J lost 5 bases, and 16 bases stayed unmatched. Germline CDR1 is MNHEY and CDR2 is SVGEGT. This CDR3 is 17 amino acids long. The CDR3 DNA follows: TGTGCCAGCGGATGGACTTCCGGGACTAGATCTACCGGGGAGCTGTTTTTT. Translating it yields CASGWTSGTRSTGELFF.

This sequence joins TRBV19 and TRBJ1-4; D is ambiguous. This CDR3 is 14 amino acids long. Per germline, CDR1 LNHDA and CDR2 SQIVND (reference sequence). V lost 5 bases and J 0 bases, leaving 7 bases between the germline ends. This CDR3 is CASSGSATNEKLFF. The CDR3 DNA is TGTGCCAGTAGTGGGTCGGCAACTAATGAAAAACTGTTTTTT.

This clonotype was detected ten times or more. This chain uses TRBV20-1 with TRBJ2-5; D possibly corresponds to TRBD2 (5 bases). Germline V CDR1 and CDR2: DFQATT, SNEGSKA (reference sequence). CDR3 length: 12 residues. V shed 4 bases and J shed 0 bases, with 6 bases lying between them. The CDR3 DNA is TGCAGTGCTAAGGGAGACCAAGAGACCCAGTACTTC. Residues: CSAKGDQETQYF.

This clonotype has ten or more counts. This chain links TRBV6-2 or TRBV6-3 with TRBJ2-7, with 12 bases aligning to TRBD1. Germline V lookup: CDR1 MNHEY, CDR2 SVGEGT. With V trimmed by 4 bases and J by 9 bases, 13 bases remained unmatched. This CDR3 region has 16 residues. DNA for the CDR3: TGTGCCAGCAGTTCCAGACCGGGACAGGGGGCCATTGGGCAGTACTTC. Translated, it gives CASSSRPGQGAIGQYF.

The chain uses TRBV9 and TRBJ2-7, with 7 nucleotides matching TRBD2. V trimming: 0 bases; J trimming: 2 bases; junction bases outside the gene matches: 2. The germline CDR1 and CDR2 sequences are SGDLS and YYNGEE. This CDR3 is 14 amino acids long. This CDR3 reads CASSVDLAAYEQYF. CDR3 DNA: TGTGCCAGCAGCGTAGACCTAGCGGCCTACGAGCAGTACTTC.

Only a few counts were recorded for this clonotype. The rearrangement links TRBV3-1 to TRBJ2-7; 9 bases map to TRBD1. This CDR3 is 14 amino acids long. Germline lookup yields CDR1 LGHDT and CDR2 YNNKEL (reference sequence). J was trimmed by 6 bases and V by 3 bases; bases with no gene match: 6. The CDR3 region has the DNA TGTGCCAGCAGCCAGGGACAGGGTCTCTTCGAGCAGTACTTC. Translated, it gives CASSQGQGLFEQYF.

In this sample, this clonotype turned up many times. The J gene is TRBJ2-3, the V gene TRBV5-1; the D call may be TRBD1 or TRBD2 (5 bases each). The ends were cut back, 4 bases at V and 2 bases at J, with 11 bases in the middle. CDR1 and CDR2 (germline): SGHRS, YFSETQ. There are 14 residues in the CDR3. The CDR3, as DNA: TGCGCCAGCAGCCCCGGGACGCCCACAGATACGCAGTATTTT. Its translation is CASSPGTPTDTQYF.

This clonotype was recorded many times. The V gene is TRBV5-1, the J gene TRBJ2-5, with 7 bases that match TRBD1. V dropped 7 bases and J dropped 3; count of bases not matched to a gene: 3. The CDR3 is made up of 12 amino acids. Germline V lookup: CDR1 SGHRS, CDR2 YFSETQ. The CDR3, as DNA: TGCGCCAGCGGCGACAGGGAAGAGACCCAGTACTTC. Protein product: CASGDREETQYF. The whole variable domain, filled in from reference TRBV5-1 and TRBJ2-5, reads KAGVTQTPRYLIKTRGQQVTLSCSPISGHRSVSWYQQTPGQGLQFLFEYFSETQRNKGNFPGRFSGRQFSNSRSEMNVSTLELGDSALYLCASGDREETQYFGPGTRLLVL.